This T cell receptor (beta chain) was sequenced during a study of blood T cell repertoires in COVID-19. Across the study: Sites across the United States, Italy and Spain contributed samples from acute and convalescent COVID-19. T cells, B-cell-depleted T cells, or PBMCs provided the cDNA or gDNA that served as material.

Authors' methods: Scientists estimated how many nucleated cells there were by amplifying reference gene primers. Libraries were prepared by immunoSEQ multiplex PCR; TCRdb keeps only in-frame clonotypes and omits some of them. The DNA was the basis for D and trimming; V, J and clone size are from that table. Of some 150,000 clones listed, approximately 88% were seen once; the top ten hold 4.8%. Germline V gene data show CDR1 as MGHDK and CDR2 as SYGVNS. V was trimmed by 8 bases and J by 1 base, leaving 12 bases between them. The CDR3 length is 13 residues. V gene TRBV25-1 combines with J gene TRBJ2-7, with D perhaps TRBD2 (5 bases). Sequencing input: peripheral blood. The clonotype was recovered from a human donor in a cohort sampled during active COVID-19. CDR3 loop: CASRGQYSYEQYF. In DNA form, the CDR3 reads TGTGCCAGCCGGGGTCAGTATTCCTACGAGCAGTACTTC.